This TCR beta chain was sequenced in a study of blood T cells in healthy people across ages. Every donor provided approximately 9.2 milliliters of peripheral blood. Per individual sample, total RNA of at least 5 micrograms was extracted. The second PCR ran roughly 7 to 12 cycles with a sample-barcoded 5' primer and J-beta primers. TCRdb used MiXCR to reprocess the 5' RACE reads, holding one entry per CDR3 protein. Of some 850,000 distinct CDR3 sequences listed, around 25% are singletons. Trimming stripped 5 bases from V and 7 bases from J, with 12 bases between. The CDR3 spans 13 residues. This clonotype was seen only a few times. The sample was also linked to a second study, of T cells of mothers and their children. From that second work: Donors were a few healthy Caucasian mothers and their six children. Mother-child pairs who were related displayed a slightly higher overlap than unrelated pairs, a difference that was non-significant.

The TCR sequence derives from a boy aged 5-17 years in good health. This rearrangement joins TRBV12-3 or TRBV12-4 to TRBJ2-1; TRBD2 is a possible D gene (5 bases). Sequenced input: blood. CDR3 in DNA: TGTGCCAGCAGTCCCCAGACGGGAAATGAGCAGTTCTTC. This codes for CASSPQTGNEQFF.